Presented here are 30 T cell receptor beta chains from one specimen sequenced in a study of Ad26.COV2.S vaccination and SARS-CoV-2 variants (dated by TCRdb to the early 2020s). Receptor amplification or capture employed the immunoSEQ multiplex PCR assay. This immuneACCESS table, as held by TCRdb, lists in-frame sequences with V and J called but not all clones. Of the missing ones, under half trace to an unresolved V gene in checked studies; the others have no known cause. Here the sample has about 680,000 clones; more than 70% occur a single time. The ten top clones hold about 1.5% of the sample. What this sample's treatment or condition label stands for: some 19 received Ad26.COV2.S at low or high dose, single or two shots; a few received placebo; per-sample allocation not given. For vaccine and placebo recipients, the sequenced repertoires came from samples collected on day 63 after the first injection.

This material consisted of peripheral blood, taken in a trial of Ad26.COV2.S vaccine versus placebo. These receptors originate from a person between 18 and 59 years old who received the Ad26.COV2.S COVID-19 vaccine or a placebo.

As to this clone: This CDR3 is also generated by other DNA sequences in the sample. This chain uses TRBV6-5 with TRBJ1-2; no firm D call. Trimming removed 2 bases from V and 7 bases from J, with 5 bases in between. Germline V CDR1 and CDR2: MNHEY, SVGAGI. The CDR3 totals 11 residues. The CDR3 loop reads CASSYRGGYTF. The CDR3 nucleotides are TGTGCCAGCAGTTACCGAGGTGGCTACACCTTC.

The gene calls are TRBV10-3 and TRBJ2-3; 13 bases are a match to TRBD2. Germline CDR1 ENHRY, CDR2 SYGVKD. The CDR3 consists of 18 residues. With 5 bases clipped from V and 1 base from J, the junction kept 9 bases outside the gene matches. The DNA for the CDR3 is TGTGCCATCAGTTCTGGACTAGCGGGGGCGGGGGGCACAGATACGCAGTATTTT. It yields the protein CAISSGLAGAGGTDTQYF.

The chain combines TRBV7-8 with TRBJ1-4, with D possibly TRBD1 on 6 matching bases. Germline V gene data show CDR1 as SGHVS and CDR2 as FQNEAQ. V was clipped by 5 bases and J by 3 bases, with 19 bases between them. The CDR3 sequence is 17 residues long. The CDR3 spells CASSLGQKHPSNEKLFF. The CDR3 DNA reads TGTGCCAGCAGCCTCGGACAGAAACACCCCTCTAATGAAAAACTGTTTTTT.

The chain has TRBV4-2 and TRBJ1-2; TRBD1 is a possible D gene (5 bases). The CDR3 contains 19 residues. The V gene's germline CDR1 is LGHNA and CDR2 YNFKEQ. V shed 1 base and J shed 4 bases, with 25 bases lying between them. The CDR3 DNA reads as TGTGCCAGCAGCCAAGGTGTAGGAACCCGGGACCCAAAAAGCTATGGCTACACCTTC. The encoded protein is CASSQGVGTRDPKSYGYTF.

The chain recombines TRBV18 with TRBJ2-7; tentatively, D is TRBD2 (7 bases). Germline CDR1 and CDR2: KGHSH and LQKENI. CDR3 size: 14 residues. V dropped 5 bases and J dropped 1 base, with 12 bases sitting between them. This CDR3 reads CASSGGGGSYEQYF. The CDR3 DNA follows: TGTGCCAGCTCAGGGGGCGGGGGTTCCTACGAGCAGTACTTC.

This clone came up a few times. CDR3 coding DNA: TGCGCCAGCAGCTTCCGGGACAGGGTCAACGAGCAGTACTTC. Its translation: CASSFRDRVNEQYF. V and J are TRBV5-1 and TRBJ2-7; 9 bases agree with TRBD1. The CDR3 runs 14 residues. V was clipped by 2 bases and J by 5 bases; unmatched bases: 5. Germline loops: CDR1 SGHRS, CDR2 YFSETQ.

V usage is TRBV27 and J usage is TRBJ2-7, with 7 bases identical to TRBD1. Per the germline V gene, CDR1 is MNHEY and CDR2 is SMNVEV (reference sequence). V dropped 4 bases and J dropped 3; count of bases not matched to a gene: 3. This CDR3 spans 13 amino acids. CDR3 residues: CASSSRDSYEQYF. The CDR3 DNA reads as TGTGCCAGCAGTTCAAGGGACAGCTACGAGCAGTACTTC.

The chain combines TRBV5-1 with TRBJ2-3, with D possibly matching TRBD2 (6 bases). Germline V lookup: CDR1 SGHRS, CDR2 YFSETQ. The CDR3 loop spans 15 amino acids. V lost 6 bases and J lost 1, with 15 bases in between. CDR3 residues: CASIFRDFRTDTQYF. The CDR3 DNA is TGCGCCAGCATTTTCCGGGACTTTCGCACAGATACGCAGTATTTT.

Points on this clone: Sequence at one end of the junction differs from germline and may be a read error. The gene calls are TRBV2 and TRBJ2-1, with TRBD1 as a possible D gene (8 bases). This CDR3 comprises 11 residues. The germline V gene has CDR1 SNHLY and CDR2 FYNNEI. In DNA form, the CDR3 reads TGTGCCAGCAGTACAGGGGGGGAGCGGTTCTTC. This encodes CASSTGGERFF.

V is TRBV5-6 and J is TRBJ2-7; 8 bases map to TRBD2. CDR1 and CDR2 (germline): SGHDT, YYEEEE. CDR3 length equals 14 residues. J was trimmed by 4 bases and V by 2 bases; bases with no gene match: 5. This chain's CDR3 is CASSLAGAPYEQYF. The CDR3 nucleotides are TGTGCCAGCAGCTTAGCGGGAGCCCCATACGAGCAGTACTTC.

The chain recombines TRBV29-1 with TRBJ2-3; 11 bases match TRBD2. Germline V lookup: CDR1 SQVTM, CDR2 ANQGSEA. V shed 6 bases and J 1 base; nucleotides not matched to a gene: 0. The CDR3 loop spans 13 amino acids. The CDR3: CSVTSGGTDTQYF. CDR3 nucleotide sequence: TGCAGCGTGACTAGCGGGGGCACAGATACGCAGTATTTT.

The V gene is TRBV30, the J gene TRBJ1-1; D uncertain. This CDR3 comprises 13 residues. Germline V gives CDR1 GTSNPN, CDR2 SVGIG (reference sequence). Trimming removed 3 bases from V and 0 bases from J, with 8 bases in between. The CDR3 reads CAWSRTVNTEAFF. The CDR3 DNA sequence: TGTGCCTGGAGCCGTACGGTGAACACTGAAGCTTTCTTT.

The CDR3 DNA reads TGTGCCAGCAGCTTAAGAGTGGGTAATTCACCCCTCCACTTT. It is translated as CASSLRVGNSPLHF. This chain links TRBV11-1 with TRBJ1-6; D is uncertain. Germline CDR1 reads SGHAT; CDR2 reads FQDESV (reference sequence). This CDR3 comprises 14 residues. V shed 2 bases and J shed 6 bases, with 8 bases lying between them.

This chain uses TRBV5-1 with TRBJ1-1, with D perhaps TRBD1 (5 bases). V gave up 2 bases and J gave up 4 bases, with 9 bases separating them. The germline CDR1 and CDR2 sequences are SGHRS and YFSETQ. CDR3 size: 13 residues. The CDR3 is CASSLQEGTEAFF. CDR3 DNA: TGCGCCAGCAGCTTACAGGAGGGCACTGAAGCTTTCTTT.

This rearrangement joins TRBV7-3 to TRBJ2-1, with D possibly being TRBD2 (5 bases). Germline CDR1 SGHTA, CDR2 FQGTGA. V lost 3 bases and J lost 2, with 5 bases in between. The CDR3 extends over 13 amino acids. CDR3: CASSFGAYNEQFF. The CDR3 DNA is TGTGCCAGCAGCTTCGGGGCCTACAATGAGCAGTTCTTC.

Worth noting for this clone: Other DNA sequences of this sample code for an identical CDR3. The genes are TRBV15 and TRBJ2-2; D is unresolved. Trimming took 1 base from V and 6 from J, leaving 3 bases between them. The CDR3 sequence is 12 residues long. Germline V gene lookup returns CDR1 LNHNV and CDR2 YYDKDF (reference sequence). CDR3 region: CATSRVAGELFF. The DNA for the CDR3 is TGTGCCACCAGCAGAGTAGCCGGGGAGCTGTTTTTT.

The chain couples TRBV3-1 (or the pseudogene TRBV3-2) to TRBJ1-3; D unclear. This CDR3 spans 14 amino acids. Trimming cost V 0 bases and J 1 base, with 4 bases left between them. Germline CDR1 reads LGHDT; CDR2 reads YNNKEL (reference sequence). The CDR3 region is CASSQDGSGNTIYF. Here the CDR3 DNA reads TGTGCCAGCAGCCAAGACGGGTCTGGAAACACCATATATTTT.

V and J are TRBV5-1 and TRBJ2-5; 7 positions agree with TRBD1. Per the germline V gene, CDR1 is SGHRS and CDR2 is YFSETQ. This CDR3 is 14 amino acids long. J lost 4 bases, V lost 4 bases, and 7 bases had no gene match. CDR3 DNA sequence: TGCGCCAGCAGCCCGACAGGGATAGGAGAGACCCAGTACTTC. Its protein product is CASSPTGIGETQYF. Together with reference TRBV5-1 and TRBJ2-5, the CDR3 gives the full variable domain: KAGVTQTPRYLIKTRGQQVTLSCSPISGHRSVSWYQQTPGQGLQFLFEYFSETQRNKGNFPGRFSGRQFSNSRSEMNVSTLELGDSALYLCASSPTGIGETQYFGPGTRLLVL.

This rearrangement joins TRBV6-6 to TRBJ1-3; 9 bases fit TRBD1. The V segment lost 5 bases and the J segment 7 bases; nucleotides outside the gene matches: 9. Germline lookup yields CDR1 MNHNY and CDR2 SVGAGI (reference sequence). The CDR3 runs 15 residues. The CDR3 region is CASSKIFGTGNTIYF. CDR3 DNA sequence: TGTGCCAGCAGTAAAATCTTCGGGACAGGGAACACCATATATTTT.

The V call is TRBV7-2, the J call TRBJ1-2, with a weak D call TRBD1 (5 bases). V gave up 3 bases and J gave up 7 bases, with 15 bases separating them. The CDR3 contains 14 residues. Looked up from germline, CDR1 is SGHTA and CDR2 is FQGNSA. The CDR3 loop is CASSFYGAGGGYTF. In DNA form, the CDR3 reads TGTGCCAGCAGCTTTTATGGGGCAGGTGGTGGCTACACCTTC. Full variable domain (outside the CDR3, taken from reference TRBV7-2 and TRBJ1-2): GAGVSQSPSNKVTEKGKDVELRCDPISGHTALYWYRQSLGQGLEFLIYFQGNSAPDKSGLPSDRFSAERTGGSVSTLTIQRTQQEDSAVYLCASSFYGAGGGYTFGSGTRLTVV.

This clone has more than one count but fewer than ten. This chain uses TRBV10-2 with TRBJ1-3; unclear D gene. The CDR3 runs 15 residues. CDR1 WSHSY and CDR2 SAAADI come from the germline V gene. V was cut by 4 bases and J by 1 base, with 11 bases left in between. The CDR3 sequence: CASSAYMGSGNTIYF. The CDR3 DNA follows: TGCGCCAGCAGTGCTTATATGGGGTCTGGAAACACCATATATTTT.

The CDR3: CASSHRQGALDGYTF. The CDR3 region has the DNA TGTGCCAGCAGCCACCGACAGGGGGCACTTGATGGCTACACCTTC. The V call is TRBV7-2, the J call TRBJ1-2; 10 bases fit TRBD1. The trim removed 5 bases at V and 6 bases at J, leaving 9 bases unmatched. This CDR3 has 15 amino acids. Per the germline V gene, CDR1 is SGHTA and CDR2 is FQGNSA. Variable domain in full (rest from reference TRBV7-2 and TRBJ1-2): GAGVSQSPSNKVTEKGKDVELRCDPISGHTALYWYRQSLGQGLEFLIYFQGNSAPDKSGLPSDRFSAERTGGSVSTLTIQRTQQEDSAVYLCASSHRQGALDGYTFGSGTRLTVV.

As regards this clone: This sample includes further DNA sequences coding for the same CDR3. The chain employs TRBV3-1 (or the pseudogene TRBV3-2) and TRBJ2-7; 8 bases fit TRBD1. The V and J ends lost 1 base and 2 bases, in that order; junction bases with no gene match: 1. The CDR3 spans 14 residues. CDR1 and CDR2 from the germline V gene are LGHDT and YNNKEL (reference sequence). Here the CDR3 reads CASSQGQGPYEQYF. The CDR3 bases are TGTGCCAGCAGCCAAGGACAGGGGCCCTACGAGCAGTACTTC.

V gene TRBV12-3 or TRBV12-4 combines with J gene TRBJ1-1; no clear D gene. The CDR3 extends over 12 amino acids. V lost 5 bases and J 9 bases, leaving 13 bases between the germline ends. CDR3 residues: CASSPTDGKAFF. The DNA for the CDR3 is TGTGCCAGCAGTCCGACGGACGGTAAAGCTTTCTTT.

The chain employs TRBV7-9 and TRBJ1-2; 8 positions match TRBD1. From germline, CDR1 is SEHNR and CDR2 FQNEAQ (reference sequence). J lost 8 bases, V lost 1 base, and 12 bases had no gene match. The CDR3 spans 16 residues. The CDR3 protein is CASSLVRRQGLGGYTF. CDR3 coding DNA: TGTGCCAGCAGCTTAGTCCGGCGACAGGGGCTCGGGGGCTACACCTTC.

V gene TRBV6-6 combines with J gene TRBJ2-1; 14 bases agree with TRBD2. This CDR3 is 19 amino acids long. J lost 2 bases, V lost 5 bases, and 11 bases had no gene match. Germline-derived CDR1 and CDR2 are MNHNY and SVGAGI (reference sequence). The CDR3 DNA is TGTGCCAGCAGTCCCCCGCCGGGACTAGCGGGAGAAACCTACAATGAGCAGTTCTTC. Its translation is CASSPPPGLAGETYNEQFF.

This clone has only one observation. The chain links TRBV19 to TRBJ1-1; 12 nucleotides match TRBD1. Trimming removed 6 bases from V and 1 base from J; junction bases left unmatched: 3. CDR1 is LNHDA and CDR2 is SQIVND in the germline V gene (reference sequence). CDR3 length equals 15 residues. CDR3: CASRGTGGANTEAFF. CDR3 DNA: TGTGCCAGTAGAGGGACAGGGGGCGCGAACACTGAAGCTTTCTTT.

This clone appeared a few times. The rearrangement joins TRBV4-3 to TRBJ1-2; 7 nucleotides align to TRBD1. From germline, CDR1 is LGHNA and CDR2 YSLEER. The length of the CDR3 is 16 residues. V lost 1 base and J lost 5; bases outside the gene matches: 10. This chain's CDR3 is CASSQVTGLGGYGYTF. In DNA form, the CDR3 reads TGCGCCAGCAGCCAAGTGACAGGGCTGGGAGGGTATGGCTACACCTTC.

This chain uses TRBV2 with TRBJ2-5; 9 positions match TRBD1. This CDR3 has 15 amino acids. V lost 10 bases to trimming and J lost 7 bases; unmatched junction nucleotides: 16. Germline values: CDR1 SNHLY, CDR2 FYNNEI. The CDR3, as DNA: TGTGCCACTAGAAAACAGGGGGCGGATTTTGGGACCCAGTACTTC. This encodes CATRKQGADFGTQYF. Based on the CDR3 plus reference TRBV2 and TRBJ2-5, the full variable domain is EPEVTQTPSHQVTQMGQEVILRCVPISNHLYFYWYRQILGQKVEFLVSFYNNEISEKSEIFDDQFSVERPDGSNFTLKIRSTKLEDSAMYFCATRKQGADFGTQYFGPGTRLLVL.

This clone showed up just once. The genes are TRBV5-4 and TRBJ2-1; TRBD1 matches at 9 bases. Germline V gives CDR1 SGHNT, CDR2 YYREEE (reference sequence). The CDR3 is 15 residues long. Trimming at V came to 8 bases and at J to 0 bases, leaving 6 bases not matched to a gene. CDR3 in amino acids: CASSRDRVSYNEQFF. The CDR3 nucleotides read TGTGCCAGTAGCCGGGACAGGGTCTCCTACAATGAGCAGTTCTTC.